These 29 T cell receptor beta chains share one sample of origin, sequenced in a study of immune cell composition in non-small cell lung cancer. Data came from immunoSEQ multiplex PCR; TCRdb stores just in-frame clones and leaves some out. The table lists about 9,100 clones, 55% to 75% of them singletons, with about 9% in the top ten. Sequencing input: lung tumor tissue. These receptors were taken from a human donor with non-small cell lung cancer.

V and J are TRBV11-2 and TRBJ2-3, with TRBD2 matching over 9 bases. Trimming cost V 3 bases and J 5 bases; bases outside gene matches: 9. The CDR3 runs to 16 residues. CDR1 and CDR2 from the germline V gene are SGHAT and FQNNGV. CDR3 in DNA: TGTGCCAGCAGCTTCGCCGGGACTAGCAGGGGAGATACGCAGTATTTT. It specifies CASSFAGTSRGDTQYF. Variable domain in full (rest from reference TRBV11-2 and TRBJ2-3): EAGVAQSPRYKIIEKRQSVAFWCNPISGHATLYWYQQILGQGPKLLIQFQNNGVVDDSQLPKDRFSAERLKGVDSTLKIQPAKLEDSAVYLCASSFAGTSRGDTQYFGPGTRLTVL.

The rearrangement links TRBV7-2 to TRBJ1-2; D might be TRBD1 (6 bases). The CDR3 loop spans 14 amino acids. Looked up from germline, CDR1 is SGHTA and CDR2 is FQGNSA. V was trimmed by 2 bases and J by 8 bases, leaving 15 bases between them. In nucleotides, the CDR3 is TGTGCCAGCAGCTTATCCGGGACAATGTGGGGCTACACCTTC. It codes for CASSLSGTMWGYTF. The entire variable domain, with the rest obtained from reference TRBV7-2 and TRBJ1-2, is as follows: GAGVSQSPSNKVTEKGKDVELRCDPISGHTALYWYRQSLGQGLEFLIYFQGNSAPDKSGLPSDRFSAERTGGSVSTLTIQRTQQEDSAVYLCASSLSGTMWGYTFGSGTRLTVV.

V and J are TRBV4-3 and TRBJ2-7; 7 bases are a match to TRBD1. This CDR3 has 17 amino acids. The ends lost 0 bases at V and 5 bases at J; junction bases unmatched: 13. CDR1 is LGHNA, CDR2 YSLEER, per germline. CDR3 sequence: CASSQEGVRQGFDEQYF. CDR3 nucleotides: TGCGCCAGCAGCCAAGAGGGGGTGAGACAGGGTTTCGACGAGCAGTACTTC.

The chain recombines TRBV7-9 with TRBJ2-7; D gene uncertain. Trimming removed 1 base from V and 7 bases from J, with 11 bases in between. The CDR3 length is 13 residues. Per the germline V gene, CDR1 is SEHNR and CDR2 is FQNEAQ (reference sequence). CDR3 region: CASSLVRQAEQYF. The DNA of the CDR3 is TGTGCCAGCAGCTTAGTTAGGCAGGCAGAGCAGTACTTC.

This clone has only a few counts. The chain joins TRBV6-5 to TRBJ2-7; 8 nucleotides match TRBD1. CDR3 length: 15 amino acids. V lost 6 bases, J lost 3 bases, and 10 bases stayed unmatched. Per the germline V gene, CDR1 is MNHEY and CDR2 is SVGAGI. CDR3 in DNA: TGTGCCAGCAGCCCTGGGTCAGGGGGCCTCTACGAGCAGTACTTC. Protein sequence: CASSPGSGGLYEQYF.

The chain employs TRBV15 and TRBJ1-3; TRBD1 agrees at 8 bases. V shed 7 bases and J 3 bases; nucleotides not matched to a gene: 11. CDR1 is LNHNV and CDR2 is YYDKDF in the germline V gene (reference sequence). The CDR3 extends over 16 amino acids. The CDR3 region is CATMQGASSRGNTIYF. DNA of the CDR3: TGTGCCACCATGCAGGGGGCTTCTTCTCGTGGAAACACCATATATTTT.

The CDR3 DNA reads TGCGCCAGCAGCCAAGGACAGGGGGCGCAGTACGAGCAGTACTTC. It yields the protein CASSQGQGAQYEQYF. This chain connects TRBV4-1 to TRBJ2-7; 10 bases agree with TRBD1. Germline CDR1 and CDR2: MGHRA and YSYEKL. Losses at the gene ends were 1 base for V and 4 bases for J; bases not matched to a gene: 4. This CDR3 comprises 15 residues.

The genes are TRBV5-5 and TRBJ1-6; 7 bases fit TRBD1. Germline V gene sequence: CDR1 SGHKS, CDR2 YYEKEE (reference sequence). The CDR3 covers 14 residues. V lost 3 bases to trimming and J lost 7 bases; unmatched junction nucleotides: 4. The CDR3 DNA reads TGTGCCAGCAGCTCCGGACAGGCCAATTCACCCCTCCACTTT. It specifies CASSSGQANSPLHF. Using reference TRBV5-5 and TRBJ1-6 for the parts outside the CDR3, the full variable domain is DAGVTQSPTHLIKTRGQQVTLRCSPISGHKSVSWYQQVLGQGPQFIFQYYEKEERGRGNFPDRFSARQFPNYSSELNVNALLLGDSALYLCASSSGQANSPLHFGNGTRLTVT.

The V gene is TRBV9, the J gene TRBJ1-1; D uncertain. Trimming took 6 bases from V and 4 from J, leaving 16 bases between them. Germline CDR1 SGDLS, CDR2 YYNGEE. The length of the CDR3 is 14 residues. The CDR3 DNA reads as TGTGCCAGCACCCCAGACGTTGGTGGCACTGAAGCTTTCTTT. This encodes CASTPDVGGTEAFF.

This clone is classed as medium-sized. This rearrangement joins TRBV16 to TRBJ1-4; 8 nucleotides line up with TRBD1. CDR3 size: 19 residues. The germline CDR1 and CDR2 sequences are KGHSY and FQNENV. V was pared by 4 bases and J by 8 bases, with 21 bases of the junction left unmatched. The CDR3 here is CASSPQPSRGLYRVEKLFF. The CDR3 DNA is TGTGCCAGCAGCCCGCAACCTTCCAGGGGGCTATACCGGGTCGAAAAACTGTTTTTT. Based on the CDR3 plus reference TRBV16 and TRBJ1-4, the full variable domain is GEEVAQTPKHLVRGEGQKAKLYCAPIKGHSYVFWYQQVLKNEFKFLISFQNENVFDETGMPKERFSAKCLPNSPCSLEIQATKLEDSAVYFCASSPQPSRGLYRVEKLFFGSGTQLSVL.

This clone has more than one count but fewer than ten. CDR3 sequence reads: CASSLRGLLDEQFF. In DNA, the CDR3 is TGTGCCAGCAGCTTAAGGGGGCTCTTGGATGAGCAGTTCTTC. V gene TRBV5-6 combines with J gene TRBJ2-1; 7 positions agree with TRBD1. Trimming cost V 2 bases and J 8 bases; bases outside gene matches: 7. The CDR3 spans 14 residues. Germline assignment: CDR1 SGHDT and CDR2 YYEEEE. The whole variable domain, remainder taken from reference TRBV5-6 and TRBJ2-1, is DAGVTQSPTHLIKTRGQQVTLRCSPKSGHDTVSWYQQALGQGPQFIFQYYEEEERQRGNFPDRFSGHQFPNYSSELNVNALLLGDSALYLCASSLRGLLDEQFFGPGTRLTVL.

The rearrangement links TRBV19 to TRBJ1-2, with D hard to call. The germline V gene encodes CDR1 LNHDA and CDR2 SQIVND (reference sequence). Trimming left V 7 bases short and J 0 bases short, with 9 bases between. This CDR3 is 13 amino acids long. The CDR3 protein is CASKAGPNYGYTF. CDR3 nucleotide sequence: TGTGCCAGTAAAGCAGGCCCTAACTATGGCTACACCTTC.

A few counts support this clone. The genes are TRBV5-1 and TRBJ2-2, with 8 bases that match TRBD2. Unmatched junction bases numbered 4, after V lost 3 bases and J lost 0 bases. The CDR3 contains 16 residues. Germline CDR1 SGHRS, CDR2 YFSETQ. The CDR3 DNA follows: TGCGCCAGCAGCTCGGGGGGGGTAGCGAACACCGGGGAGCTGTTTTTT. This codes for CASSSGGVANTGELFF. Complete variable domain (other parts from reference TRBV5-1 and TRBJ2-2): KAGVTQTPRYLIKTRGQQVTLSCSPISGHRSVSWYQQTPGQGLQFLFEYFSETQRNKGNFPGRFSGRQFSNSRSEMNVSTLELGDSALYLCASSSGGVANTGELFFGEGSRLTVL.

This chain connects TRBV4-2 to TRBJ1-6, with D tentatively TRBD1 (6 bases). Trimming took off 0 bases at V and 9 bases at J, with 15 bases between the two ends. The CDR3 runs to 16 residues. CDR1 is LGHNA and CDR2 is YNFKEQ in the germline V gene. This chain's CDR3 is CASSQEGGGGSSPLHF. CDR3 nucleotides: TGTGCCAGCAGCCAAGAGGGGGGCGGGGGCTCTTCACCCCTCCACTTT.

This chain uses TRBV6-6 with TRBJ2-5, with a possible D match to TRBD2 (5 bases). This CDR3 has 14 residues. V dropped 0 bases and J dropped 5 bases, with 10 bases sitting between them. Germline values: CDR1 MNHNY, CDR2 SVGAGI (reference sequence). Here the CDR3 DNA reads TGTGCCAGCAGTTACTCCGCTAGCTTGGAGACCCAGTACTTC. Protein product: CASSYSASLETQYF.

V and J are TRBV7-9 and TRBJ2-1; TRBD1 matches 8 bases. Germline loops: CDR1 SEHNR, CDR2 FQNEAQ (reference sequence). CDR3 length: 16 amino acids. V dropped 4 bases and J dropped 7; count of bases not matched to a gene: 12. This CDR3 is CASSSTPTWTGNEQFF. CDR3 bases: TGTGCCAGCAGCTCGACCCCAACCTGGACAGGGAATGAGCAGTTCTTC.

The CDR3 DNA reads TGTGCCGCGAACGTGAGGGGGGCCTCTAACTATGGCTACACCTTC. Translation gives CAANVRGASNYGYTF. This chain connects TRBV6-1 to TRBJ1-2; tentative D call: TRBD1 (6 bases). The CDR3 runs 15 residues. The V and J ends lost 11 bases and 0 bases respectively, with 19 bases between them. The germline gives CDR1 MNHNS, CDR2 SASEGT.

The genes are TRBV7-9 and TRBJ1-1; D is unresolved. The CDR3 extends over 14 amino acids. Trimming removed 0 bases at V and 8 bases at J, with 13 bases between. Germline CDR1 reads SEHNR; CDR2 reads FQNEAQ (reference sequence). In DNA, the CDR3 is TGTGCCAGCAGCTTAGCTGGTGCCATTCAAGAAGCTTTCTTT. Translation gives CASSLAGAIQEAFF.

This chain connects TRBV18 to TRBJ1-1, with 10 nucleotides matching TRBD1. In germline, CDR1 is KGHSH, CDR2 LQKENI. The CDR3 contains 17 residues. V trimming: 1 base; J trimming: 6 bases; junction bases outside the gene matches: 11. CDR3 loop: CASSPRYGTGENAEAFF. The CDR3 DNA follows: TGTGCCAGCTCACCACGATACGGGACAGGGGAAAACGCTGAAGCTTTCTTT.

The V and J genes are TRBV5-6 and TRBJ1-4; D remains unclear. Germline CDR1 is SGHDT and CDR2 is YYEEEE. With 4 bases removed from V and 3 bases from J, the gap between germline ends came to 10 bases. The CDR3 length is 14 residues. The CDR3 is CASSRVLPNEKLFF. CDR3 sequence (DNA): TGTGCCAGCAGCCGGGTACTACCTAATGAAAAACTGTTTTTT.

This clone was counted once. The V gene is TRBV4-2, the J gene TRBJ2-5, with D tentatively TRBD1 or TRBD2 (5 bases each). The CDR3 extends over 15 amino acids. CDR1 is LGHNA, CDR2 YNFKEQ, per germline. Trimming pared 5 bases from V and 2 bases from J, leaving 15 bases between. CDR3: CASSLARGPQETQYF. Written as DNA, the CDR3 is TGTGCCAGCAGCTTGGCAAGGGGACCGCAAGAGACCCAGTACTTC.

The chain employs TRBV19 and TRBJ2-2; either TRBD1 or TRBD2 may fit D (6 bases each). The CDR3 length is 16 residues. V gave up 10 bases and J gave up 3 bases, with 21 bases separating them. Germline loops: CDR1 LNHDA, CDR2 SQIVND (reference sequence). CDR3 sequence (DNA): TGTGCCACTACATCGCGAAGAGGGGGGTACACCGGGGAGCTGTTTTTT. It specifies CATTSRRGGYTGELFF.

This CDR3 is CASSPGGTVTDEQYF. The CDR3 coding sequence is TGTGCCAGCTCCCCTGGCGGGACAGTAACGGACGAGCAGTACTTC. V gene TRBV11-3 combines with J gene TRBJ2-7, with D possibly being TRBD1 (7 bases). Trimming left V 8 bases short and J 5 bases short, with 22 bases between. The CDR3 has 15 residues. CDR1 is SGHNT and CDR2 is YENEEA in the germline V gene.

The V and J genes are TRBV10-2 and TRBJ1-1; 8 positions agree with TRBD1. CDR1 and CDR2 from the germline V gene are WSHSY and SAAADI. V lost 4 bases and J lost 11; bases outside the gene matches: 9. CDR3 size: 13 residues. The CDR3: CASSAVLDRAAFF. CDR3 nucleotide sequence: TGCGCCAGCAGTGCTGTCCTGGACAGGGCTGCTTTCTTT.

The chain's CDR3 is CASSRGQGDYGYTF. The DNA of the CDR3 is TGTGCCAGCAGCCGGGGACAGGGCGACTATGGCTACACCTTC. V is TRBV4-2 and J is TRBJ1-2, with 9 positions matching TRBD1. Germline-derived CDR1 and CDR2 are LGHNA and YNFKEQ. V lost 4 bases, J lost 3 bases, and 3 bases stayed unmatched. There are 14 residues in the CDR3.

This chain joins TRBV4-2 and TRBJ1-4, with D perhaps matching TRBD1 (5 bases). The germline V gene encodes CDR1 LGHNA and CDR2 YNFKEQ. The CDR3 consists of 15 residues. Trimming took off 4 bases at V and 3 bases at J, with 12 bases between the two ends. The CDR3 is CASSRDRTANEKLFF. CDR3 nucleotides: TGTGCCAGCAGCCGGGACCGGACGGCTAATGAAAAACTGTTTTTT.

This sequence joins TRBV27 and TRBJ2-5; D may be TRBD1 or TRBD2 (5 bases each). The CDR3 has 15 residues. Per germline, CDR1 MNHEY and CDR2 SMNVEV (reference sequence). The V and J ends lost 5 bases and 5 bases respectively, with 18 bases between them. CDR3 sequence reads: CASSQTGTYGETQYF. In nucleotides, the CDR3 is TGTGCCAGCAGTCAGACCGGGACCTACGGCGAGACCCAGTACTTC.

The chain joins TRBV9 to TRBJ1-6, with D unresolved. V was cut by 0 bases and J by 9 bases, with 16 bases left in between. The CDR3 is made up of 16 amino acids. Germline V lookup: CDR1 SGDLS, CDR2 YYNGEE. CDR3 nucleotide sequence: TGTGCCAGCAGCGTAGGTTCATGGGGTGATGGTTCACCCCTCCACTTT. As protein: CASSVGSWGDGSPLHF.

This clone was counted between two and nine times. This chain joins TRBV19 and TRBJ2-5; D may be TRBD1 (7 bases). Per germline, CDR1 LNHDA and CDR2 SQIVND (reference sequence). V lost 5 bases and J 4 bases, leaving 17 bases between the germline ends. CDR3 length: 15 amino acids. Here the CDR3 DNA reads TGTGCCAGTAGTCCCGACAGGGAGGAAGGAGAGACCCAGTACTTC. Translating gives CASSPDREEGETQYF.